This is a list of T cell receptor beta chains from one sample in a study of blood T cell repertoires in COVID-19. The data were produced by immunoSEQ multiplex PCR, yet TCRdb's version contains in-frame clones alone and is incomplete. The sample comprises 250,000 to 300,000 clones, approximately 81% of which are singletons, and 2.5% to 3.5% rests with the top ten. The sample was peripheral blood. The receptors were sampled from a woman aged 55-70 years with active or convalescent COVID-19. CDR3s include the opening cysteine and the closing phenylalanine or tryptophan. D genes are given only for firm matches. Rows give clone size only sometimes, using once, few, many, or a class for an expanded clone.

V gene	clone size	D gene	J gene	CDR3 protein	CDR3 DNA
TRBV7-8	NA	TRBD1	TRBJ1-1	CASSLPRTGGNTEAFF	TGTGCCAGCAGCTTACCCCGGACAGGGGGCAACACTGAAGCTTTCTTT
TRBV6-5	NA	NA	TRBJ1-5	CASSYGLDQPQHF	TGTGCCAGCAGTTACGGCCTTGATCAGCCCCAGCATTTT
TRBV27	NA	NA	TRBJ1-1	CASSLSGGVGTEAFF	TGTGCCAGCAGTTTATCAGGGGGGGTGGGCACTGAAGCTTTCTTT
TRBV5-1	NA	TRBD1	TRBJ1-6	CASSLTDRDNSPLHF	TGCGCCAGCAGCTTAACTGACAGGGACAACTCACCCCTCCACTTT
TRBV9	NA	TRBD2	TRBJ2-3	CASSPRTSGGAADTQYF	TGTGCCAGCAGCCCCCGGACTAGCGGGGGGGCCGCAGATACGCAGTATTTT
TRBV9	NA	NA	TRBJ1-1	CASSVEGGWAEAFF	TGTGCCAGCAGCGTAGAGGGAGGGTGGGCTGAAGCTTTCTTT
TRBV30	NA	NA	TRBJ2-2	CAWAYTGELFF	TGTGCCTGGGCTTACACCGGGGAGCTGTTTTTT
TRBV7-8	many	TRBD1	TRBJ1-5	CASSWGQGASQPQHF	TGTGCCAGCAGCTGGGGACAGGGGGCGAGTCAGCCCCAGCATTTT
TRBV2	many	NA	TRBJ1-4	CASSRGSTNEKLFF	TGTGCCAGCAGTCGAGGTTCAACTAATGAAAAACTGTTTTTT
TRBV4-1	NA	TRBD1	TRBJ2-7	CASSLAGTGSYEQYF	TGCGCCAGCAGCCTAGCCGGGACAGGGTCCTACGAGCAGTACTTC
TRBV9	NA	NA	TRBJ1-2	CASSVDRGGLGYGYTF	TGTGCCAGCAGCGTAGACCGGGGGGGGCTAGGCTATGGCTACACCTTC
TRBV3-1/TRBV3-2	NA	TRBD1	TRBJ1-2	CASSQGGPAGGYGYTF	TGTGCCAGCAGCCAAGGAGGGCCGGCAGGGGGCTATGGCTACACCTTC
TRBV5-1	NA	TRBD2	TRBJ2-1	CASSSGLARKDEQFF	TGCGCCAGCAGCTCCGGACTAGCGAGGAAGGATGAGCAGTTCTTC
TRBV5-1	NA	TRBD2	TRBJ2-5	CASTPGGVRQETQYF	TGCGCCAGCACCCCCGGGGGGGTACGGCAAGAGACCCAGTACTTC
TRBV19	NA	TRBD1	TRBJ1-5	CASSGGQGGPLSNQPQHF	TGTGCCAGTAGTGGAGGACAGGGGGGACCCCTTAGCAATCAGCCCCAGCATTTT
TRBV5-1	few	NA	TRBJ2-7	CASSLDSSAGTYEQYF	TGCGCCAGCAGCTTGGATTCTAGCGCCGGTACCTACGAGCAGTACTTC
TRBV19	few	TRBD2	TRBJ2-5	CASSARTSGARETQYF	TGTGCCAGTAGTGCCCGGACTAGCGGGGCTCGAGAGACCCAGTACTTC
TRBV7-6	NA	NA	TRBJ2-7	CASSLGLRGHYEQYF	TGTGCCAGCAGCTTAGGTCTTCGCGGGCACTACGAGCAGTACTTC
TRBV9	NA	TRBD2	TRBJ2-5	CASSVESGGAGETQYF	TGTGCCAGCAGCGTAGAGAGCGGGGGGGCCGGTGAGACCCAGTACTTC
TRBV4-1	once	TRBD1	TRBJ1-1	CASSQTGGTLWNTEAFF	TGCGCCAGCAGCCAGACAGGGGGTACCCTGTGGAACACTGAAGCTTTCTTT
TRBV28	few	NA	TRBJ1-2	CGARSTGVYGYTF	TGTGGGGCCCGGTCGACAGGCGTCTATGGCTACACCTTC
TRBV6-5	once	TRBD1	TRBJ1-1	CASSRQGGNEAFF	TGTGCCAGCAGCCGACAGGGCGGTAATGAAGCTTTCTTT
TRBV4-1	many	TRBD2	TRBJ2-1	CASSQRTGLVIDEQFF	TGCGCCAGCAGCCAGAGAACGGGACTAGTGATAGATGAGCAGTTCTTC
TRBV18	NA	NA	TRBJ2-5	CASSPPPQVETQYF	TGTGCCAGCTCACCACCACCACAGGTTGAGACCCAGTACTTC
TRBV28	NA	TRBD1	TRBJ1-1	CASSFSGTGYTEAFF	TGTGCCAGCAGTTTTTCCGGGACAGGGTACACTGAAGCTTTCTTT
TRBV5-1	NA	NA	TRBJ1-2	CASSSGDLYGYTF	TGCGCCAGCAGCTCAGGGGACCTTTATGGCTACACCTTC
TRBV19	NA	NA	TRBJ2-1	CASSIDRGNEQFF	TGTGCCAGTAGTATAGATAGGGGCAATGAGCAGTTCTTC
TRBV7-3	NA	NA	TRBJ2-3	CASSPTTSTDTQYF	TGTGCCAGCAGCCCTACTACTAGCACAGATACGCAGTATTTT
TRBV3-1/TRBV3-2	NA	NA	TRBJ2-3	CASSQVLSRTDTQYF	TGTGCCAGCAGCCAAGTCCTTAGCCGCACAGATACGCAGTATTTT
TRBV7-3	NA	NA	TRBJ1-1	CASSLKEGVGTEAFF	TGTGCCAGCAGCTTAAAAGAGGGGGTTGGCACTGAAGCTTTCTTT
TRBV27	NA	TRBD1	TRBJ2-5	CASSSLLGRGRGETQYF	TGTGCCAGCAGTTCTCTCCTGGGCAGGGGGAGAGGAGAGACCCAGTACTTC
TRBV6-2/TRBV6-3	NA	TRBD2	TRBJ2-3	CASSTPRGGGRTQYF	TGTGCCAGCAGTACCCCTCGGGGGGGAGGGAGGACGCAGTATTTT
TRBV2	many	TRBD2	TRBJ2-2	CASSDFPLAGWVFTGELFF	TGTGCCAGCAGTGATTTTCCCCTAGCGGGGTGGGTGTTCACCGGGGAGCTGTTTTTT
TRBV5-1	few	TRBD2	TRBJ2-6	CASSLALAGGNSGANVLTF	TGCGCCAGCAGCTTGGCCCTAGCGGGGGGCAACTCTGGGGCCAACGTCCTGACTTTC
TRBV6-6	NA	TRBD2	TRBJ2-5	CASSPSERGAQETQYF	TGTGCCAGCAGTCCTTCGGAGCGGGGGGCGCAGGAGACCCAGTACTTC
TRBV12-3/TRBV12-4	NA	NA	TRBJ1-1	CASSWGRNTEAFF	TGTGCCAGCAGTTGGGGCAGAAACACTGAAGCTTTCTTT
TRBV6-4	NA	TRBD2	TRBJ2-3	CASSETSGVASTDTQYF	TGTGCCAGCAGTGAAACTAGCGGAGTTGCTAGCACAGATACGCAGTATTTT
TRBV11-2	NA	TRBD1	TRBJ1-5	CASSQGRGLGQPQHF	TGTGCCAGCAGCCAAGGAAGGGGGCTAGGTCAGCCCCAGCATTTT
TRBV2	NA	TRBD1	TRBJ2-7	CASGGQGYEQYF	TGTGCCAGCGGGGGACAGGGCTACGAGCAGTACTTC
TRBV3-1/TRBV3-2	few	TRBD1	TRBJ1-2	CASSQRAETGLGYTF	TGTGCCAGCAGCCAAAGGGCGGAGACAGGGCTCGGCTACACCTTC
TRBV4-1	NA	NA	TRBJ1-6	CASSQVGGINSYNSPLHF	TGCGCCAGCAGCCAAGTGGGAGGGATAAACTCCTATAATTCACCCCTCCACTTT
TRBV12-3/TRBV12-4	NA	TRBD1	TRBJ1-2	CASRQDREVGYTF	TGTGCCAGCAGGCAGGACAGGGAAGTAGGCTACACCTTC
TRBV6-5	once	TRBD1	TRBJ1-1	CASRSGTDHTEAFF	TGTGCCAGCAGATCCGGGACAGACCACACTGAAGCTTTCTTT
TRBV27	NA	TRBD1	TRBJ1-6	CASSPWGQGRNSPLHF	TGTGCCAGCAGTCCCTGGGGACAGGGTCGTAATTCACCCCTCCACTTT
TRBV7-9	NA	NA	TRBJ1-4	CATRKLFF	TGTGCCACCCGAAAACTGTTTTTT
TRBV9	NA	TRBD1	TRBJ2-5	CASSERDRVSETQYF	TGTGCCAGCAGCGAGAGGGACAGGGTGTCCGAGACCCAGTACTTC
TRBV19	NA	NA	TRBJ2-7	CASSAYSGSYEQYF	TGTGCCAGTAGTGCGTACAGCGGCTCCTACGAGCAGTACTTC
TRBV6-5	NA	NA	TRBJ1-1	CASNRGADTEAFF	TGTGCCAGCAATCGGGGGGCTGACACTGAAGCTTTCTTT
TRBV19	NA	TRBD1	TRBJ1-4	CASSTWDRTNEKLFF	TGTGCCAGTAGTACCTGGGACAGGACTAATGAAAAACTGTTTTTT
TRBV20-1	NA	NA	TRBJ2-5	CSVDIQETQYF	TGCAGTGTGGACATCCAAGAGACCCAGTACTTC
TRBV18	NA	NA	TRBJ2-3	CASSPGGTSSTDTQYF	TGTGCCAGCTCACCAGGCGGGACCTCTAGCACAGATACGCAGTATTTT
TRBV19	NA	NA	TRBJ1-5	CASKTTGISNQPQHF	TGTGCCAGTAAAACCACGGGGATAAGCAATCAGCCCCAGCATTTT
TRBV7-2	NA	NA	TRBJ2-1	CASSLAVLSSYNEQFF	TGTGCCAGCAGCTTGGCAGTCCTCAGCTCCTACAATGAGCAGTTCTTC
TRBV18	NA	NA	TRBJ2-5	CASSPNRGEETQYF	TGTGCCAGCTCACCAAATAGGGGTGAGGAGACCCAGTACTTC